The 30 T cell receptor beta chains presented below share a single source sample, sequenced in a study of cytomegalovirus exposure and HLA in healthy donors. Amplification used 60 Vbeta primers and 13 Jbeta primers. Using immunoSEQ multiplex PCR, the repertoire was profiled, and TCRdb retains in-frame clones only, with some absent. The sample table sets out 150,000 to 200,000 clones. The sequenced sample consisted of PBMCs. These TCRs come from a man aged 25 to 40 in good health and CMV-seronegative.

The DNA for the CDR3 is TGTGCCAGCAGTGATCGGGGTAGCAATCAGCCCCAGCATTTT. Amino acids: CASSDRGSNQPQHF. V usage is TRBV2 and J usage is TRBJ1-5; D unclear. Trimming left V 3 bases short and J 0 bases short, with 6 bases between. There are 14 residues in the CDR3. Germline assignment: CDR1 SNHLY and CDR2 FYNNEI.

The V call is TRBV15, the J call TRBJ2-1, with D perhaps TRBD2 (6 bases). The CDR3 consists of 13 residues. V lost 7 bases and J lost 6, with 13 bases in between. Germline CDR1 LNHNV, CDR2 YYDKDF (reference sequence). The CDR3 DNA sequence: TGTGCCACCAATAGCGGTTTACGCAATGAGCAGTTCTTC. Protein sequence: CATNSGLRNEQFF.

The rearrangement links TRBV10-3 to TRBJ1-4, with D tentatively TRBD1 (6 bases). The CDR3 totals 14 residues. Trimming pared 4 bases from V and 0 bases from J, leaving 6 bases between. In germline, CDR1 is ENHRY, CDR2 SYGVKD. The CDR3 coding sequence is TGTGCCATCAGTGGGACAGCAACTAATGAAAAACTGTTTTTT. Its translation: CAISGTATNEKLFF.

The gene calls are TRBV14 and TRBJ2-1; unclear D gene. V shed 4 bases and J shed 2 bases, with 24 bases lying between them. This CDR3 comprises 19 residues. The germline CDR1 and CDR2 sequences are SGHDN and FVKESK. The CDR3 region is CASSPDGGFLEATYNEQFF. In DNA form, the CDR3 reads TGTGCCAGCAGCCCGGATGGTGGGTTTTTAGAGGCGACCTACAATGAGCAGTTCTTC.

J is TRBJ2-5 and V is TRBV27, with D possibly TRBD2 on 6 matching bases. TRBJ2-7 explains the end of the DNA better; the J call may be wrong. This CDR3 contains 12 residues. The germline gives CDR1 MNHEY, CDR2 SMNVEV (reference sequence). The CDR3, as DNA: TGTGCCAGCAGTTTCGGGGGTGACGAGCAGTACTTC. It is translated as CASSFGGDEQYF.

V is TRBV19 and J is TRBJ1-5; D unclear. V gave up 5 bases and J gave up 3 bases, with 14 bases separating them. In germline, CDR1 is LNHDA, CDR2 SQIVND (reference sequence). The CDR3 contains 15 residues. The CDR3 loop is CASSAPGGYNQPQHF. CDR3 DNA sequence: TGTGCCAGTAGTGCCCCAGGAGGGTACAATCAGCCCCAGCATTTT.

The rearrangement uses TRBV5-1 and TRBJ2-1; D is possibly TRBD2 (6 bases). In germline, CDR1 is SGHRS, CDR2 YFSETQ. Trimming took off 3 bases at V and 2 bases at J, with 18 bases between the two ends. The CDR3 is made up of 17 amino acids. The CDR3 DNA is TGCGCCAGCAGCTCCCCCCTCGGGAGAGGACCCTACAATGAGCAGTTCTTC. Its protein product is CASSSPLGRGPYNEQFF.

The chain uses TRBV19 and TRBJ2-1; 7 nucleotides align to TRBD1. The CDR3 has 18 residues. Trimming removed 3 bases from V and 2 bases from J; junction bases left unmatched: 13. Germline assignment: CDR1 LNHDA and CDR2 SQIVND (reference sequence). In DNA form, the CDR3 reads TGTGCCAGTAGTATTGCCGGCCCAACAGGGGCGCCCTACAATGAGCAGTTCTTC. Translating it yields CASSIAGPTGAPYNEQFF.

The chain couples TRBV7-2 to TRBJ2-6; no definite D call. The V and J ends lost 7 bases and 0 bases respectively, with 13 bases between them. Germline values: CDR1 SGHTA, CDR2 FQGNSA. The CDR3 runs 16 residues. CDR3 DNA: TGTGCCAGCACCCTACTCGGTGGCTCTGGGGCCAACGTCCTGACTTTC. It yields the protein CASTLLGGSGANVLTF.

This sequence joins TRBV7-8 and TRBJ2-3, with 10 bases matching TRBD2. The V segment lost 4 bases and the J segment 3 bases; nucleotides outside the gene matches: 1. The CDR3 sequence is 14 residues long. The germline gives CDR1 SGHVS, CDR2 FQNEAQ. In nucleotides, the CDR3 is TGTGCCAGCAGCTCGGGACTAGCGACAGATACGCAGTATTTT. It yields the protein CASSSGLATDTQYF. Looking up the rest from reference TRBV7-8 and TRBJ2-3 gives the full variable domain: GAGVSQSPRYKVAKRGQDVALRCDPISGHVSLFWYQQALGQGPEFLTYFQNEAQLDKSGLPSDRFFAERPEGSVSTLKIQRTQQEDSAVYLCASSSGLATDTQYFGPGTRLTVL.

The gene calls are TRBV19 and TRBJ1-5; tentative D call: TRBD1 (5 bases). Germline-derived CDR1 and CDR2 are LNHDA and SQIVND (reference sequence). The CDR3 runs 16 residues. V gave up 6 bases and J gave up 3 bases, with 18 bases separating them. Written as DNA, the CDR3 is TGTGCCAGTAGCGGGTGGGCACGGGGGGTCAATCAGCCCCAGCATTTT. Translation: CASSGWARGVNQPQHF.

V is TRBV27 and J is TRBJ2-7; 9 bases fit TRBD2. This CDR3 has 15 amino acids. The germline V gene encodes CDR1 MNHEY and CDR2 SMNVEV (reference sequence). The J segment lost 3 bases and the V segment lost 3 bases, leaving 6 bases of the junction unmatched. The CDR3 loop is CASSFLASGIYEQYF. CDR3 sequence (DNA): TGTGCCAGCAGTTTCCTGGCTAGCGGGATCTACGAGCAGTACTTC.

The chain combines TRBV28 with TRBJ2-3; 7 bases agree with TRBD2. V trimming: 7 bases; J trimming: 5 bases; junction bases outside the gene matches: 9. Germline V gives CDR1 MDHEN, CDR2 SYDVKM. The CDR3 totals 14 residues. CDR3 in amino acids: CASTLLAGVDTQYF. In DNA form, the CDR3 reads TGTGCCAGCACCCTACTCGCGGGAGTAGATACGCAGTATTTT.

The gene calls are TRBV6-5 and TRBJ1-4; maybe TRBD1 (6 bases). The CDR3 length is 15 residues. Looked up from germline, CDR1 is MNHEY and CDR2 is SVGAGI. The V end lost 0 bases, the J end lost 3 bases, and 8 bases lay between the germline ends. For the CDR3, the DNA is TGTGCCAGCAGTTACTCGAACAGGGCTAATGAAAAACTGTTTTTT. Protein sequence: CASSYSNRANEKLFF.

CDR3 bases: TGCGCCAGCAGCTTAGGGGGGGCCTCTTCCTACGAGCAGTACTTC. This sequence encodes CASSLGGASSYEQYF. The V gene is TRBV5-1, the J gene TRBJ2-7; D may be TRBD2 (7 bases). Trimming removed 2 bases from V and 1 base from J, with 13 bases in between. CDR1 and CDR2 (germline): SGHRS, YFSETQ. The length of the CDR3 is 15 residues.

This chain joins TRBV7-6 and TRBJ2-7; the D gene is possibly TRBD2 (6 bases). The germline gives CDR1 SGHVS, CDR2 FNYEAQ. V was trimmed by 2 bases and J by 1 base, leaving 12 bases between them. The CDR3 is 15 residues long. CDR3 nucleotides: TGTGCCAGCAGCTTAAATTCGGGGGATTCCTACGAGCAGTACTTC. This encodes CASSLNSGDSYEQYF.

The chain is built from TRBV9 and TRBJ1-5; TRBD1 might be the D (5 bases). V shed 4 bases and J shed 4 bases, with 15 bases lying between them. The CDR3 extends over 15 amino acids. Germline lookup yields CDR1 SGDLS and CDR2 YYNGEE. CDR3: CASSPMRDFNQPQHF. In DNA form, the CDR3 reads TGTGCCAGCAGCCCGATGCGGGACTTTAATCAGCCCCAGCATTTT.

This chain uses TRBV11-3 with TRBJ1-5; D might be TRBD1 (6 bases). With 3 bases removed from V and 4 bases from J, the gap between germline ends came to 10 bases. Germline V gene sequence: CDR1 SGHNT, CDR2 YENEEA. The CDR3 sequence is 14 residues long. For the CDR3, the DNA is TGTGCCAGCAGCTTCCTGGACAGAAATCAGCCCCAGCATTTT. Its translation: CASSFLDRNQPQHF. Drawing the rest from reference TRBV11-3 and TRBJ1-5, the complete variable domain is EAGVVQSPRYKIIEKKQPVAFWCNPISGHNTLYWYLQNLGQGPELLIRYENEEAVDDSQLPKDRFSAERLKGVDSTLKIQPAELGDSAVYLCASSFLDRNQPQHFGDGTRLSIL.

The chain couples TRBV5-1 to TRBJ1-5, with 9 bases fitting TRBD1. CDR1 and CDR2 from the germline V gene are SGHRS and YFSETQ. CDR3 size: 15 residues. V lost 0 bases, J lost 4 bases, and 2 bases stayed unmatched. Here the CDR3 reads CASSLAGTGNQPQHF. DNA of the CDR3: TGCGCCAGCAGCTTGGCCGGGACAGGGAATCAGCCCCAGCATTTT.

The chain joins TRBV19 to TRBJ2-7, with 11 positions matching TRBD1. V was pared by 9 bases and J by 2 bases, with 6 bases of the junction left unmatched. The length of the CDR3 is 14 residues. The V gene's germline CDR1 is LNHDA and CDR2 SQIVND (reference sequence). CDR3 DNA: TGTGCCAGCCATGGGACAGGGGGAGCCTACGAGCAGTACTTC. It is translated as CASHGTGGAYEQYF.

The genes are TRBV12-5 and TRBJ2-7; TRBD1 matches at 8 bases. With 0 bases clipped from V and 7 bases from J, the junction kept 8 bases outside the gene matches. CDR3 length: 15 residues. The germline V gene encodes CDR1 LGHNT and CDR2 FRNRAP. The CDR3 sequence: CASGLVGQGAGEQYF. Written as DNA, the CDR3 is TGTGCTAGTGGTTTGGTCGGCCAGGGGGCTGGAGAGCAGTACTTC.

V and J are TRBV6-1 and TRBJ1-4; 8 bases fit TRBD1. Per germline, CDR1 MNHNS and CDR2 SASEGT. The CDR3 loop spans 14 amino acids. With V trimmed by 5 bases and J by 8 bases, 7 bases remained unmatched. CDR3 in DNA: TGTGCCAGCAGTTCCTGGACAGGGTACGAAAAACTGTTTTTT. This encodes CASSSWTGYEKLFF.

The rearrangement joins TRBV30 to TRBJ2-1; the D gene is possibly TRBD2 (6 bases). With 5 bases removed from V and 7 bases from J, the gap between germline ends came to 12 bases. Germline CDR1 is GTSNPN and CDR2 is SVGIG (reference sequence). The CDR3 spans 12 residues. The CDR3 reads CAWSQGGNEQFF. The CDR3 DNA reads as TGTGCCTGGTCCCAGGGAGGTAATGAGCAGTTCTTC. Variable domain in full (rest from reference TRBV30 and TRBJ2-1): SQTIHQWPATLVQPVGSPLSLECTVEGTSNPNLYWYRQAAGRGLQLLFYSVGIGQISSEVPQNLSASRPQDRQFILSSKKLLLSDSGFYLCAWSQGGNEQFFGPGTRLTVL.

The chain employs TRBV5-5 and TRBJ2-2; maybe TRBD1 (6 bases). The germline V and J ends were trimmed by 1 base and 10 bases, with 8 bases remaining between them. CDR3 size: 12 residues. The germline gives CDR1 SGHKS, CDR2 YYEKEE (reference sequence). CDR3 nucleotide sequence: TGTGCCAGCAGCTTGCAGGGGACGGAGCTGTTTTTT. This encodes CASSLQGTELFF.

The V call is TRBV10-3, the J call TRBJ2-5, with unresolved D. This CDR3 has 14 residues. V was clipped by 3 bases and J by 4 bases, with 12 bases between them. The germline V gene has CDR1 ENHRY and CDR2 SYGVKD. CDR3 in amino acids: CAISEDGDRETQYF. In DNA form, the CDR3 reads TGTGCCATCAGTGAAGATGGAGACCGAGAGACCCAGTACTTC.

The chain couples TRBV6-5 to TRBJ1-2; no reliable D call. Trimming removed 2 bases from V and 2 bases from J, with 9 bases in between. In germline, CDR1 is MNHEY, CDR2 SVGAGI. The CDR3 is 14 residues long. The CDR3 bases are TGTGCCAGCAGTTACCGCGATGAGAACTATGGCTACACCTTC. It encodes CASSYRDENYGYTF.

This chain joins TRBV11-3 and TRBJ2-3; TRBD1 aligns across 7 bases. V gave up 5 bases and J gave up 1 base; unmatched junction bases: 9. The germline CDR1 and CDR2 sequences are SGHNT and YENEEA. This CDR3 contains 16 residues. The CDR3 DNA sequence: TGTGCCAGCAGCGTACGACAGGGTCTGGGCACAGATACGCAGTATTTT. Its protein product is CASSVRQGLGTDTQYF.

This chain uses TRBV2 with TRBJ2-7; TRBD1 matches 11 bases. The V segment lost 6 bases and the J segment 13 bases; nucleotides outside the gene matches: 5. The CDR3 totals 11 residues. Germline lookup yields CDR1 SNHLY and CDR2 FYNNEI. CDR3 in DNA: TGTGCCAGCAGAGAGGACAGGGGGCGATACTTC. Its protein product is CASREDRGRYF.

The chain combines TRBV2 with TRBJ1-1, with D unclear. CDR1 SNHLY and CDR2 FYNNEI come from the germline V gene. The CDR3 runs 14 residues. Trimming removed 1 base from V and 1 base from J, with 7 bases in between. The DNA for the CDR3 is TGTGCCAGCAGTGAAGGCGACACGAACACTGAAGCTTTCTTT. Protein product: CASSEGDTNTEAFF.

This chain links TRBV11-2 with TRBJ1-1; 8 bases are a match to TRBD1. CDR3 length: 17 residues. Germline V CDR1 and CDR2: SGHAT, FQNNGV. The V and J ends lost 2 bases and 6 bases, in that order; junction bases with no gene match: 14. As DNA, the CDR3 is TGTGCCAGCAGCTTAATTGGGGCCGGCAGGGGGCGGTCTGAAGCTTTCTTT. Amino acid sequence: CASSLIGAGRGRSEAFF.